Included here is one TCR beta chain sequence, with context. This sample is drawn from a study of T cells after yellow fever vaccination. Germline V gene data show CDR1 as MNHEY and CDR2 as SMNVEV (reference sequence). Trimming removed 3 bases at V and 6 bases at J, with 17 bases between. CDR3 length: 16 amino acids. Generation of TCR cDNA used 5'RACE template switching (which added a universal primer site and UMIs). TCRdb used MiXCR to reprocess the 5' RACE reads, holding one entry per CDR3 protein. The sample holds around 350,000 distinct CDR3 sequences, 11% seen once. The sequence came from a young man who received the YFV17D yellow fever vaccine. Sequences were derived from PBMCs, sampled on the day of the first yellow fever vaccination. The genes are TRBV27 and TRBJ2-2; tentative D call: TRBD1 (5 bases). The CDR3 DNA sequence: TGTGCCAGCAGTTTCCCCGGTCCCCAAGGGGCCGGGGAGCTGTTTTTT. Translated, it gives CASSFPGPQGAGELFF.